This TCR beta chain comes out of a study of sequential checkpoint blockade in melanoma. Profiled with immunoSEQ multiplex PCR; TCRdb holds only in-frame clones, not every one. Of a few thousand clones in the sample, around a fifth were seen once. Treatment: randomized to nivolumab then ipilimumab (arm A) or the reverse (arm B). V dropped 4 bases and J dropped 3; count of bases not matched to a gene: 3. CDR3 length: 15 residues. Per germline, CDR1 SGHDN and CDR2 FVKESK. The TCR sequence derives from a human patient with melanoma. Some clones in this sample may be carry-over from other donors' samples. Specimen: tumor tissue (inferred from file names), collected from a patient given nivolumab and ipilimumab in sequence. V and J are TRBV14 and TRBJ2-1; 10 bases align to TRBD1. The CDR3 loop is CASSRGQGVYNEQFF. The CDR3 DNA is TGTGCCAGCAGCCGAGGACAGGGGGTCTACAATGAGCAGTTCTTC.